The clone carrying this T cell receptor beta chain was seen a single time. Its specificity is unknown. V lost 4 bases to trimming and J lost 7 bases; unmatched junction nucleotides: 5. Per germline, CDR1 SQVTM and CDR2 ANQGSEA. The CDR3 covers 13 residues. The data were taken from a study of cytomegalovirus exposure and HLA in healthy donors. The PCR was carried out with 60 Vbeta primers and 13 Jbeta primers. Only in-frame clones appear in the TCRdb table, and some are missing; sequencing was by immunoSEQ multiplex PCR. The sample carries some 150,000 clones, roughly 86% recorded once. General study results and limits: Cytomegalovirus-associated status was assigned to approximately 160 TCR beta chains. Testing in vitro showed a few CMV-associated chains specific for CMV antigens. Rates of TCR association differed by HLA locus in a later analysis, with DRB1 highest and HLA-C lowest. The authors excluded some V segments, including TRBV6-2 and TRBV6-3, as indistinguishable.

The origin of this receptor is a man between 18 and 35 years old in good health and CMV-seropositive. This sequence joins TRBV29-1 and TRBJ2-1; 9 nucleotides match TRBD1. The specimen sequenced was PBMCs. The CDR3 spells CSVGRQGGNEQFF. The CDR3 DNA sequence: TGCAGCGTTGGAAGACAGGGGGGGAATGAGCAGTTCTTC.